The 23 T cell receptor beta chains below come from one sample, sequenced in a study of beta chain features in type 1 diabetes. Findings of the study overall: Type 1 diabetes patients had TCRB CDR3s that were shorter (moderately but significantly so) in all four CD4+ subsets.

The sequenced template was cDNA made from the entire isolated RNA. This table comes from immunoSEQ multiplex PCR, and its TCRdb copy is limited to in-frame clones, with some not included. The sample holds more than 300,000 clones, around 9% seen once. These receptors have no identified antigens. The sequenced sample consisted of central memory CD4+ T cells from blood. The receptors here all came from a man aged 25-45 years with type 1 diabetes.

The chain carries TRBV4-3 and TRBJ1-6, with 9 bases that match TRBD1. Germline CDR1 reads LGHNA; CDR2 reads YSLEER. The CDR3 consists of 18 residues. The ends lost 5 bases at V and 10 bases at J; junction bases unmatched: 18. The CDR3 DNA follows: TGCGCCAGCAGCGTACAAAGAGACACAGGGGGCTCGGGCTCACCCCTCCACTTT. This encodes CASSVQRDTGGSGSPLHF.

The V gene is TRBV27, the J gene TRBJ2-5, with 10 bases fitting TRBD1. V was clipped by 10 bases and J by 7 bases; unmatched bases: 15. This CDR3 is 15 amino acids long. Germline V gene sequence: CDR1 MNHEY, CDR2 SMNVEV (reference sequence). The CDR3 DNA sequence: TGTGCCACCACGCCCTTGGACAGGGGGGCAAGGACCCAGTACTTC. Its translation: CATTPLDRGARTQYF.

In its sample, this clone was seen a few times. CDR3 bases: TGCGCCAGCAGCTTCCAGTCCAGGGACACTGAAGCTTTCTTT. Translated, it gives CASSFQSRDTEAFF. The J gene is TRBJ1-1, the V gene TRBV5-1, with D perhaps matching TRBD1 (5 bases). CDR3 length: 14 residues. Trimming pared 2 bases from V and 3 bases from J, leaving 11 bases between. Germline V CDR1 and CDR2: SGHRS, YFSETQ.

This chain connects TRBV5-1 to TRBJ2-5, with 7 bases that match TRBD1. The CDR3 is 15 amino acids. The trim removed 0 bases at V and 4 bases at J, leaving 6 bases unmatched. Germline CDR1 is SGHRS and CDR2 is YFSETQ. CDR3 DNA sequence: TGCGCCAGCAGCTTGGACAGGGGCAAGGCAGAGACCCAGTACTTC. It encodes CASSLDRGKAETQYF.

The genes are TRBV6-1 and TRBJ2-1; a weak D match, TRBD2 (6 bases). This CDR3 region has 13 residues. The V and J ends lost 5 bases and 9 bases respectively, with 14 bases between them. Germline V lookup: CDR1 MNHNS, CDR2 SASEGT. CDR3 sequence reads: CASSWEAGGEQFF. The CDR3 DNA follows: TGTGCCAGCAGTTGGGAGGCCGGGGGTGAGCAGTTCTTC.

This clone was counted a few times. The V gene is TRBV18, the J gene TRBJ1-6; no definite D call. The CDR3 sequence is 15 residues long. Trimming left V 0 bases short and J 5 bases short, with 8 bases between. The germline V gene has CDR1 KGHSH and CDR2 LQKENI. The DNA for the CDR3 is TGTGCCAGCTCACCACCGGGAACTAATAATTCACCCCTCCACTTT. It is translated as CASSPPGTNNSPLHF.

This clone occurred many times. The V and J genes are TRBV28 and TRBJ1-6, with D uncertain. Germline V gene lookup returns CDR1 MDHEN and CDR2 SYDVKM. V was pared by 6 bases and J by 7 bases, with 13 bases between. The CDR3 covers 14 residues. CDR3 region: CASRFEAPNSPLHF. The CDR3 DNA follows: TGTGCCAGCAGGTTTGAGGCTCCAAATTCACCCCTCCACTTT.

This rearrangement joins TRBV4-3 to TRBJ1-2; D is ambiguous. V was cut by 2 bases and J by 3 bases, with 13 bases left in between. The CDR3 totals 15 residues. Germline V gives CDR1 LGHNA, CDR2 YSLEER. This CDR3 reads CASSQSGSLDYGYTF. The CDR3 DNA is TGCGCCAGCAGCCAATCGGGATCCTTGGACTATGGCTACACCTTC.

This clone was counted only a few times. This chain links TRBV10-3 with TRBJ2-5; the D gene could be TRBD1 or TRBD2 (5 bases each). Germline V gene data show CDR1 as ENHRY and CDR2 as SYGVKD. Trimming shortened V by 6 bases and J by 5 bases, and 19 bases separated the two germline ends. The CDR3 totals 15 residues. CDR3 coding DNA: TGTGCCATCAGGAAGAGGGACGTGGGAAGCGAGACCCAGTACTTC. Its protein product is CAIRKRDVGSETQYF.

This clone has just one count. The chain links TRBV5-1 to TRBJ2-5; TRBD1 matches 8 bases. The germline gives CDR1 SGHRS, CDR2 YFSETQ. The CDR3 is made up of 14 amino acids. V shed 4 bases and J 1 base; nucleotides not matched to a gene: 3. CDR3 coding DNA: TGCGCCAGCAGCCCCACAGGGGGCCAAGAGACCCAGTACTTC. It translates to CASSPTGGQETQYF.

This clone was detected a few times. The chain couples TRBV18 to TRBJ2-2, with 8 bases identical to TRBD1. Looked up from germline, CDR1 is KGHSH and CDR2 is LQKENI. This CDR3 region has 16 residues. J was trimmed by 5 bases and V by 5 bases; bases with no gene match: 10. CDR3 DNA: TGTGCCAGCTCATCCTGGACAGGGAGGCCTACCGGGGAGCTGTTTTTT. Encoded protein: CASSSWTGRPTGELFF.

The J gene is TRBJ1-1, the V gene TRBV7-2, with 7 bases that match TRBD1. This CDR3 comprises 16 residues. CDR1 SGHTA and CDR2 FQGNSA come from the germline V gene. With V trimmed by 5 bases and J by 5 bases, 14 bases remained unmatched. The CDR3 DNA reads as TGTGCCAGCAGCCGATCAGACACGAACAGGGGAACTGAAGCTTTCTTT. This encodes CASSRSDTNRGTEAFF.

This clone was picked up a small number of times. V is TRBV6-5 and J is TRBJ2-7; TRBD2 might be the D (6 bases). The V end was cut by 7 bases, the J end by 2 bases, with 18 bases between. The CDR3 sequence is 15 residues long. CDR1 and CDR2 (germline): MNHEY, SVGAGI. The CDR3 DNA sequence: TGTGCCAGCACCCAGACTAGTCGGAGCCCCTACGAGCAGTACTTC. Translating gives CASTQTSRSPYEQYF.

The chain has TRBV2 and TRBJ1-6, with 7 bases lining up with TRBD1. Germline V gene data show CDR1 as SNHLY and CDR2 as FYNNEI. Germline trimming cut 5 bases from V and 8 bases from J; bases unmatched to any gene: 6. The CDR3 runs to 14 residues. CDR3 nucleotides: TGTGCCAGCAGTAGCACAGGGGTTTATTCACCCCTCCACTTT. Its protein is CASSSTGVYSPLHF.

The chain links TRBV5-6 to TRBJ2-7; possible D gene TRBD2, 5 bases. Germline loops: CDR1 SGHDT, CDR2 YYEEEE. Trimming removed 2 bases at V and 2 bases at J, with 11 bases between. The CDR3 has 14 amino acids. The CDR3 is CASSFRPTTYEQYF. In nucleotides, the CDR3 is TGTGCCAGCAGCTTTAGGCCGACTACCTACGAGCAGTACTTC.

This clone was recorded a few times. The J gene is TRBJ1-5, the V gene TRBV6-6; 9 bases match TRBD1. Trimming at V came to 6 bases and at J to 2 bases, leaving 5 bases not matched to a gene. Germline-derived CDR1 and CDR2 are MNHNY and SVGAGI (reference sequence). CDR3 size: 15 residues. CDR3 loop: CASRMDRGGNQPQHF. In nucleotides, the CDR3 is TGTGCCAGCAGGATGGACAGGGGAGGCAATCAGCCCCAGCATTTT.

This clone was counted a few times. Written as DNA, the CDR3 is TGTGCCAGCTCACCAGGGATGGATGAAAAACTGTTTTTT. Translated, it gives CASSPGMDEKLFF. The chain has TRBV18 and TRBJ1-4; D is ambiguous. The V end was cut by 2 bases, the J end by 6 bases, with 7 bases between. CDR1 is KGHSH, CDR2 LQKENI, per germline. CDR3 length: 13 residues.

This chain links TRBV5-1 with TRBJ2-5; TRBD2 aligns across 11 bases. Germline V CDR1 and CDR2: SGHRS, YFSETQ. The ends lost 4 bases at V and 4 bases at J; junction bases unmatched: 12. This CDR3 has 17 amino acids. CDR3 DNA: TGCGCCAGCAGCCGAGATAGCGGGGGGGCCGAACTAGAGACCCAGTACTTC. Its translation: CASSRDSGGAELETQYF.

This clone showed up many times. The CDR3 sequence is CASIAGLRCSPDTQYF. CDR3 DNA: TGTGCCAGCATTGCCGGGTTGCGGTGTTCGCCAGATACGCAGTATTTT. The chain recombines TRBV25-1 with TRBJ2-3; no reliable D call. Germline values: CDR1 MGHDK, CDR2 SYGVNS. This CDR3 comprises 16 residues. Deletions cut 7 bases from V and 4 bases from J, with 21 bases between.

This clone has a handful of counts. The gene calls are TRBV6-1 and TRBJ1-3, with a weak D call TRBD1 (6 bases). This CDR3 is built from 14 residues. Germline-derived CDR1 and CDR2 are MNHNS and SASEGT. Trimming removed 5 bases at V and 0 bases at J, with 8 bases between. The CDR3 region is CASSLQGSGNTIYF. The CDR3 DNA reads as TGTGCCAGCAGTTTACAGGGCTCTGGAAACACCATATATTTT.

This clone was counted between two and nine times. This same CDR3 is encoded by further DNA sequences in the sample. This chain uses TRBV2 with TRBJ2-5; 7 bases fit TRBD1. There are 13 residues in the CDR3. Germline V gene data show CDR1 as SNHLY and CDR2 as FYNNEI. J gave up 1 base and V 6 bases, and 2 bases lay outside the gene matches. CDR3 amino acids: CASRRDSQETQYF. Written as DNA, the CDR3 is TGTGCCAGCAGGAGGGACAGCCAAGAGACCCAGTACTTC.

This clone was counted ten times or more. The rearrangement links TRBV7-2 to TRBJ2-2; unclear D gene. This CDR3 region has 16 residues. The germline gives CDR1 SGHTA, CDR2 FQGNSA. V was shortened by 1 base and J by 2 bases, with 11 bases between the two germline ends. CDR3: CASSLEAARNTGELFF. The CDR3, as DNA: TGTGCCAGCAGCTTAGAGGCCGCGAGAAACACCGGGGAGCTGTTTTTT.

This clone turned up a few times. This chain connects TRBV7-2 to TRBJ2-3; a possible D gene is TRBD2 (5 bases). The CDR3 has 15 amino acids. Trimming removed 3 bases from V and 4 bases from J, with 14 bases in between. Germline CDR1 and CDR2: SGHTA and FQGNSA. CDR3 DNA sequence: TGTGCCAGCAGCTTCTCTGCGGGTCTTGCAGATACGCAGTATTTT. Amino acids: CASSFSAGLADTQYF.